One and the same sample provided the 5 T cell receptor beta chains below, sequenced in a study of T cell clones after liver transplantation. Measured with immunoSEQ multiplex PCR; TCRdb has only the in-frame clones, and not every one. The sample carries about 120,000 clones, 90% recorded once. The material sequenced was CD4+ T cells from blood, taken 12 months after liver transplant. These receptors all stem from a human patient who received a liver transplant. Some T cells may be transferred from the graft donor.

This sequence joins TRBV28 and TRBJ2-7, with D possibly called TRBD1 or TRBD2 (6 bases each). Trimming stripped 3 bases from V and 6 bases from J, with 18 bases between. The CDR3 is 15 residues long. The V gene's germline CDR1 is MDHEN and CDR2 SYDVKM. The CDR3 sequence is CASSFSRGRRVEQYF. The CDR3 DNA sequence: TGTGCCAGCAGTTTTAGTCGGGGGCGCAGGGTCGAGCAGTACTTC.

The CDR3 region is CASSKSNRRAIYNEQFF. Written as DNA, the CDR3 is TGTGCCAGCAGCAAGTCAAATCGTCGGGCGATCTACAATGAGCAGTTCTTC. The chain joins TRBV21-1 to TRBJ2-1. TRBV21-1 is classified as a pseudogene. The CDR3 totals 17 residues.

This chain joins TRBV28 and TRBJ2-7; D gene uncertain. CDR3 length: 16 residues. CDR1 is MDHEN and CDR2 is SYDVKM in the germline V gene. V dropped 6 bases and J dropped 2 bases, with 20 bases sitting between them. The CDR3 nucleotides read TGTGCCAGCAGCCCCAGTGGACGGGCACCGACCTACGAGCAGTACTTC. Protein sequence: CASSPSGRAPTYEQYF.

The CDR3 sequence: CASSLVGDSGNTIYF. CDR3 DNA sequence: TGTGCCAGCAGCTTAGTCGGGGACTCTGGAAACACCATATATTTT. The V call is TRBV7-6, the J call TRBJ1-3, with D hard to call. Per the germline V gene, CDR1 is SGHVS and CDR2 is FNYEAQ. Trimming stripped 1 base from V and 0 bases from J, with 7 bases between. The CDR3 extends over 15 amino acids.

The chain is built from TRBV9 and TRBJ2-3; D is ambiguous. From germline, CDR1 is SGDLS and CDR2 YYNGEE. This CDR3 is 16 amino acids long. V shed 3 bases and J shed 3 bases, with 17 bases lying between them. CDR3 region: CASSGQLVGNTDTQYF. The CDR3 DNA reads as TGTGCCAGCAGCGGCCAGCTTGTAGGGAATACAGATACGCAGTATTTT. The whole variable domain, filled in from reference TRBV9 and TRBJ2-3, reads DSGVTQTPKHLITATGQRVTLRCSPRSGDLSVYWYQQSLDQGLQFLIQYYNGEERAKGNILERFSAQQFPDLHSELNLSSLELGDSALYFCASSGQLVGNTDTQYFGPGTRLTVL.